Shown below are 5 T cell receptor beta chains from a single sample sequenced in a study of human T cells and chemical hapten exposure. Noted time point: pre-sensitization, week 0. Described treatment: therapeutic diphenylcyclopropenone sensitization with weekly scalp DPC. TCRdb reprocessed the RACE reads with MiXCR, giving one entry per CDR3 protein. Of under 110,000 distinct CDR3 sequences in the sample, roughly 12% were seen once. Sequencing used whole blood, obtained in connection with sensitization to the hapten diphenylcyclopropenone (DPC). The receptor source for this set is a woman in her 50s with alopecia areata. Some clones in this sample may be carry-over from other donors' samples.

This clonotype showed up just a few times. The V call is TRBV12-3 or TRBV12-4, the J call TRBJ2-1; D is unresolved. The CDR3 is 15 residues long. The V and J ends lost 2 bases and 1 base respectively, with 9 bases between them. The CDR3 DNA is TGTGCCAGCAGTTTATCGGCAGGTTCCTACAATGAGCAGTTCTTC. This codes for CASSLSAGSYNEQFF.

This chain links TRBV29-1 with TRBJ2-1; possible D gene TRBD1, 5 bases. The CDR3 is 10 residues long. The V gene's germline CDR1 is SQVTM and CDR2 ANQGSEA. V lost 6 bases to trimming and J lost 10 bases, with 10 bases between them. The DNA for the CDR3 is TGCAGCGTGAGCAAGGGGGAGCAGTTCTTC. This codes for CSVSKGEQFF.

The J gene is TRBJ1-2, the V gene TRBV6-2 or TRBV6-3; D is possibly TRBD1 (5 bases). This CDR3 comprises 14 residues. CDR1 and CDR2 (germline): MNHEY, SVGEGT. Trimming shortened V by 5 bases and J by 8 bases, and 18 bases separated the two germline ends. The CDR3 sequence is CASSRDSQLEGYTF. The DNA of the CDR3 is TGTGCCAGCAGTCGAGACAGCCAGCTAGAGGGCTACACCTTC.

V and J are TRBV12-3 or TRBV12-4 and TRBJ1-3; 8 bases map to TRBD1. The length of the CDR3 is 15 residues. V lost 6 bases to trimming and J lost 7 bases; unmatched junction nucleotides: 11. The CDR3 protein is CASRQGTGLSNTIYF. The CDR3 DNA reads TGTGCCAGCAGACAGGGGACAGGACTAAGCAACACCATATATTTT.

This clonotype was seen a handful of times. This chain joins TRBV10-3 and TRBJ1-2, with 8 bases identical to TRBD1. Germline trimming cut 10 bases from V and 3 bases from J; bases unmatched to any gene: 4. The CDR3 runs 12 residues. CDR1 is ENHRY, CDR2 SYGVKD, per germline. The CDR3 sequence: CATQTGDYGYTF. In nucleotides, the CDR3 is TGTGCCACCCAGACAGGGGACTATGGCTACACCTTC.